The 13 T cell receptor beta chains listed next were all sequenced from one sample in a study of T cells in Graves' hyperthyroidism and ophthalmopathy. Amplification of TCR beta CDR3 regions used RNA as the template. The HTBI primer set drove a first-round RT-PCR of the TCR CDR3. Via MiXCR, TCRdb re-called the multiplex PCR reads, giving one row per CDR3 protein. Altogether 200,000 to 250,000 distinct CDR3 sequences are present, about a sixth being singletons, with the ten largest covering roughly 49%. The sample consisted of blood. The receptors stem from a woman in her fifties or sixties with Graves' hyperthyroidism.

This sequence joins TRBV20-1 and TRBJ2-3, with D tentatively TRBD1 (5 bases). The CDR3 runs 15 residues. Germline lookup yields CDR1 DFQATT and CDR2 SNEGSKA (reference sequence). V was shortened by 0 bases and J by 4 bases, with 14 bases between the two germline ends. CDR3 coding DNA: TGCAGTGCTAGAGATCAGGGAATGGTTTCAGATACGCAGTATTTT. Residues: CSARDQGMVSDTQYF.

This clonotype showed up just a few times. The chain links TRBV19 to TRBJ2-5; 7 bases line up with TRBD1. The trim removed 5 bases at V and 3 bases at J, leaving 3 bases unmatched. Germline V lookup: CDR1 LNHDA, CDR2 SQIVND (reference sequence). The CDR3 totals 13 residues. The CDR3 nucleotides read TGTGCCAGTAGTCCCGACAGGGAAGAGACCCAGTACTTC. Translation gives CASSPDREETQYF.

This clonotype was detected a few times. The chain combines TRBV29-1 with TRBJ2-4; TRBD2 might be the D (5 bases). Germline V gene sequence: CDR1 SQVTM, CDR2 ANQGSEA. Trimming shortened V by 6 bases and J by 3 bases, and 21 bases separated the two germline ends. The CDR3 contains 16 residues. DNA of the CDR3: TGCAGCGTCCCACCCACAAAATCACGGGGCAAAAACATTCAGTACTTC. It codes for CSVPPTKSRGKNIQYF. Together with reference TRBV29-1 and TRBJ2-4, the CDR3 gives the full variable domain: SAVISQKPSRDICQRGTSLTIQCQVDSQVTMMFWYRQQPGQSLTLIATANQGSEATYESGFVIDKFPISRPNLTFSTLTVSNMSPEDSSIYLCSVPPTKSRGKNIQYFGAGTRLSVL.

DNA of the CDR3: TGCGCCAGCAGCTTGGTGGACAGGGGAGGCACAGATACGCAGTATTTT. Its translation is CASSLVDRGGTDTQYF. The chain couples TRBV5-1 to TRBJ2-3; the match to TRBD1 covers 9 bases. CDR3 length: 16 amino acids. CDR1 and CDR2 from the germline V gene are SGHRS and YFSETQ. With V trimmed by 0 bases and J by 1 base, 3 bases remained unmatched. Variable domain in full (rest from reference TRBV5-1 and TRBJ2-3): KAGVTQTPRYLIKTRGQQVTLSCSPISGHRSVSWYQQTPGQGLQFLFEYFSETQRNKGNFPGRFSGRQFSNSRSEMNVSTLELGDSALYLCASSLVDRGGTDTQYFGPGTRLTVL.

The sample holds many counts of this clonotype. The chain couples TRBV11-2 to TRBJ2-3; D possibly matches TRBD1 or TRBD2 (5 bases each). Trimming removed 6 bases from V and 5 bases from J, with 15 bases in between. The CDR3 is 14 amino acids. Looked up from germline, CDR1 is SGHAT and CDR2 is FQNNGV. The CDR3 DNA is TGTGCCAGCAGAATAAGGGGAGTTGAAGATACGCAGTATTTT. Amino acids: CASRIRGVEDTQYF.

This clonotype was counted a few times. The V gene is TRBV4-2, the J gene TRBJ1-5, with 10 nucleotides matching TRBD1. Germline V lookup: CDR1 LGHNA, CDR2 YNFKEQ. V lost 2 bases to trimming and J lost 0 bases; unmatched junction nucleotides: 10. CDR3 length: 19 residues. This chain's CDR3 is CASSQSAGTGVLSNQPQHF. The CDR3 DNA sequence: TGTGCCAGCAGCCAATCGGCCGGGACAGGGGTTCTTAGCAATCAGCCCCAGCATTTT.

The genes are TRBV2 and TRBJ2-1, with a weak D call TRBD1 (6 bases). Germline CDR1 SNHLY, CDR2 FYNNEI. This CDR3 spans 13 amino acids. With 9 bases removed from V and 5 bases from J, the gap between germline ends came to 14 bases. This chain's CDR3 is CAREDRINNEQFF. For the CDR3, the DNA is TGTGCCAGGGAAGACAGGATTAACAATGAGCAGTTCTTC.

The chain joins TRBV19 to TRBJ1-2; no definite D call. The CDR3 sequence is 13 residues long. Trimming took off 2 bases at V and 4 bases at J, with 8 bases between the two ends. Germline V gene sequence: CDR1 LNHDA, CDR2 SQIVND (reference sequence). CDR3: CASSINAGYGYTF. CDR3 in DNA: TGTGCCAGTAGTATAAACGCAGGCTATGGCTACACCTTC.

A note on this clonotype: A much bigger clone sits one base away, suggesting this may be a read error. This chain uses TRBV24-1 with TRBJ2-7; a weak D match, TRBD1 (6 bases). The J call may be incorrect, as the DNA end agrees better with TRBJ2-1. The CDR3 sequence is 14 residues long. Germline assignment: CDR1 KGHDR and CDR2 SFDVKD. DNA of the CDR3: TGTGCCACCAGTGATTCCGAGACAGGCTACGAGCAGTTCTTC. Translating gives CATSDSETGYEQFF.

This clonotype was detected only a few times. In DNA form, the CDR3 reads TGTGCCAGCTGTGGCAACACTGAAGCTTTCTTT. Residues: CASCGNTEAFF. The V call is TRBV6-1, the J call TRBJ1-1; D gene uncertain. CDR1 and CDR2 (germline): MNHNS, SASEGT. The CDR3 loop spans 11 amino acids. Trimming took off 8 bases at V and 2 bases at J, with 6 bases between the two ends.

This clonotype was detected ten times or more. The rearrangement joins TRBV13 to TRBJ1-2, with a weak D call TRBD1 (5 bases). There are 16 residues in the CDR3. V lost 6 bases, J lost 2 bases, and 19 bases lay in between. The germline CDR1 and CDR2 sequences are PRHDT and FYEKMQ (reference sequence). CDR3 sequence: CASSLALGAGNYGYTF. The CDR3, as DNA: TGTGCCAGCAGTCTGGCCCTCGGGGCAGGGAACTATGGCTACACCTTC.

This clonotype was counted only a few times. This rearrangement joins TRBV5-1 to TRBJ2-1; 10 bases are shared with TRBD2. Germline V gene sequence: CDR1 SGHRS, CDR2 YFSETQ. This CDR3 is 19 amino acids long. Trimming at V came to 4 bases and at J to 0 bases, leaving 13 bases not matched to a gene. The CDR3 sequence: CASSPSDLSSGSSYNEQFF. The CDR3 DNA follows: TGCGCCAGCAGCCCCAGTGACCTGTCTAGCGGGAGCTCCTACAATGAGCAGTTCTTC.

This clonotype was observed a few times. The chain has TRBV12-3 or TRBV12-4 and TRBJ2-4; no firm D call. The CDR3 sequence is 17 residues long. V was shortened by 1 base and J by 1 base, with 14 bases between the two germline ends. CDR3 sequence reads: CASSLEAASTAKNIQYF. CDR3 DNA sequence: TGTGCCAGCAGTTTAGAAGCAGCGTCAACTGCCAAAAACATTCAGTACTTC.